This TCR beta chain appears in the sequencing data of a study of CXCR3-negative and CXCR3-positive naive CD8 T cells (dated by TCRdb to the late 2010s). For the study in its entirety: In total, roughly 140 million TRB reads were obtained, corresponding to roughly 1.5 +/- 0.3 million reads per library. Naive subsets from five or six donors and memory cells from 3 donors were included in the TRBV-TRBJ cluster analysis. Diversity and physicochemical repertoire analyses covered about a dozen donors pooled from two independent experiments. Findings and caveats that apply to the study as a whole: Surface CD5, linked to self-reactivity in mice, was comparable between naive subsets; TCR interaction strength was therefore also inferred from TRB CDR3 physicochemical properties. TRB CDR3s from CXCR3-positive naive cells showed higher hydrophobicity (lower Kidera factor 4), lower energy, and higher strength and volume indices than CXCR3-negative naive cells. Repertoire diversity was comparably high in both naive subsets but much lower in memory CD8+ T cells. TRBV-TRBJ usage was similar between naive CXCR3-negative and CXCR3-positive cells from the same donor, while memory cells showed distinct patterns. Freshly isolated PBMCs were used for most assays because CXCR3 expression partially decreased after cryopreservation.

For every CD8+ T cell subset, some 310,000 cells were flow-sorted straight into RLT lysis buffer, and each subset was sorted in triplicate. To keep memory contaminants out, a stringent definition of naive CD8+ T cells was applied: CD45RO-CCR7+CD27+CD95-. Standard density gradient centrifugation was used to isolate peripheral blood mononuclear cells from buffy coats. A FACSAria III was used to flow-sort naive CD8+ T cells into CXCR3-negative and CXCR3-positive populations. Total RNA was extracted from sorted cells using an RNeasy Mini Kit. The CDR3 runs 12 amino acids, cysteine and phenylalanine included. DNA was not recorded. Taken from the germline V gene (reference sequence), the CDR1 and CDR2 loops are SEHNR and FQNEAQ. In regard to this clonotype: Its antigen has not been determined.

The sequencing machine was a NextSeq 550. The Human TCR Profiling Kit (MiLaboratory) was used to prepare UMI-labeled 5' RACE TRB cDNA libraries. The full amount of extracted RNA was used for cDNA synthesis, and the full amount of resulting cDNA was used for PCR amplification. Libraries were prepared in parallel with an identical number of PCR cycles. On the study's bioinformatics: With a minimum of two reads required per UMI, MIGEC and MiXCR pulled out about 52,000 +/- 9,100 unique UMI-labeled TRB cDNA molecules from each library. An average of around 40,000 +/- 10,000 functional in-frame TRB CDR3 nucleotide clonotypes without stop codons was found per library. After downsampling to 5000 UMI-labeled TRB molecules per sample, diversity metrics, including normalized Shannon-Wiener and Chao1, were computed in VDJtools. For the central five CDR3 residues, VDJtools calculated physicochemical properties weighted by clonotype size, namely interaction energy, strength, volume and Kidera factor 4. TCRdb reprocessed the sequencing reads and holds a single record per CDR3 protein sequence, with no DNA. The V and J calls reflect TCRdb's pipeline rather than the authors' work. The sample table includes some 120,000 distinct CDR3 sequences. Roughly 0.59% of the sample comes from the top ten.

The sample consisted of naive CXCR3+ CD8+ T cells from blood. Sample cell subset or site, as interpreted from the label and publication: CD45RO-CCR7+CD27+CD95- naive CD8+ T cells expressing CXCR3 (TNR3+). The chain was built from TRBV7-9 and TRBJ1-6. This receptor was obtained from a human donor in good health. Some clones in this sample may be carry-over from other donors' samples. Here the CDR3 is given as CASSLYDSPLHF.